The 19 T cell receptor beta chains listed next were all sequenced from one sample in a study of shared clonotypes between healthy human individuals. It was CD45RO-negative cells, positively selected for CCR7, that made up naive CD8 cells, with terminally differentiated effector memory CD45RA+ cells excluded. Repertoires were generated with immunoSEQ multiplex PCR, while TCRdb's copy carries only in-frame clones and drops some. The data contain approximately 2,200,000 clones, approximately 94% of them singletons. The material sequenced was naive CD8+ T cells from PBMCs. The receptors originated from a man aged 18 to 30 in good health. Some clones in this sample may be carry-over from other donors' samples.

V usage is TRBV6-5 and J usage is TRBJ2-3; 7 positions match TRBD2. V shed 0 bases, J shed 1 base, and the junction held 4 bases outside the gene matches. The CDR3 sequence is 16 residues long. Germline values: CDR1 MNHEY, CDR2 SVGAGI. CDR3 amino acids: CASSYSAGLRTDTQYF. As DNA, the CDR3 is TGTGCCAGCAGTTACTCAGCGGGACTACGCACAGATACGCAGTATTTT.

The chain carries TRBV10-3 and TRBJ1-1; TRBD1 is a possible D gene (5 bases). This CDR3 comprises 14 residues. V was shortened by 2 bases and J by 7 bases, with 14 bases between the two germline ends. Germline loops: CDR1 ENHRY, CDR2 SYGVKD. CDR3 region: CAISEEGRMIEAFF. For the CDR3, the DNA is TGTGCCATCAGTGAGGAGGGACGCATGATTGAAGCTTTCTTT.

The gene calls are TRBV28 and TRBJ2-1; 11 bases are a match to TRBD2. The CDR3 runs to 16 residues. Germline assignment: CDR1 MDHEN and CDR2 SYDVKM. J gave up 3 bases and V 4 bases, and 5 bases lay outside the gene matches. The CDR3 protein is CASSSQTSGNYNEQFF. The CDR3 DNA is TGTGCCAGCAGTTCCCAGACTAGCGGGAACTACAATGAGCAGTTCTTC.

In the case of this clone: The same CDR3 can be traced to other DNA sequences in this sample. CDR3 amino acids: CASSPGTGYEQYF. DNA for the CDR3: TGTGCCAGCAGTCCCGGGACAGGGTACGAGCAGTACTTC. This chain uses TRBV6-1 with TRBJ2-7; the match to TRBD1 covers 9 bases. The CDR3 sequence is 13 residues long. Unmatched junction bases numbered 3, after V lost 5 bases and J lost 4 bases. Germline V gene sequence: CDR1 MNHNS, CDR2 SASEGT.

This sequence joins TRBV5-1 and TRBJ2-1, with 7 bases matching TRBD2. V gave up 2 bases and J gave up 7 bases; unmatched junction bases: 6. In germline, CDR1 is SGHRS, CDR2 YFSETQ. CDR3 length equals 14 residues. Here the CDR3 reads CASSFGGSGNEQFF. The CDR3, as DNA: TGCGCCAGCAGCTTTGGCGGGAGCGGGAATGAGCAGTTCTTC.

The table lists this clone with a count of one. The V call is TRBV27, the J call TRBJ1-1, with D perhaps TRBD1 (6 bases). Germline V gives CDR1 MNHEY, CDR2 SMNVEV (reference sequence). Trimming shortened V by 2 bases and J by 3 bases, and 13 bases separated the two germline ends. The CDR3 extends over 15 amino acids. The CDR3 nucleotides read TGTGCCAGCAGTTTACGGTCGGGACACTACACTGAAGCTTTCTTT. This codes for CASSLRSGHYTEAFF.

V gene TRBV28 combines with J gene TRBJ1-2; 7 nucleotides match TRBD1. V gave up 2 bases and J gave up 3 bases; unmatched junction bases: 3. The germline gives CDR1 MDHEN, CDR2 SYDVKM. This CDR3 contains 14 residues. The CDR3 DNA is TGTGCCAGCAGTTTAGCGGACAGGCACTATGGCTACACCTTC. Amino acids: CASSLADRHYGYTF.

The chain combines TRBV6-5 with TRBJ1-2; no reliable D call. Germline loops: CDR1 MNHEY, CDR2 SVGAGI. The CDR3 sequence is 15 residues long. V was trimmed by 5 bases and J by 2 bases, leaving 15 bases between them. The CDR3 sequence is CASSGEVNPNYGYTF. The CDR3 coding sequence is TGTGCCAGCAGTGGAGAAGTTAACCCAAACTATGGCTACACCTTC.

The rearrangement uses TRBV6-1 and TRBJ1-5, with TRBD1 matching over 8 bases. This CDR3 spans 15 amino acids. Germline V lookup: CDR1 MNHNS, CDR2 SASEGT. The V and J ends lost 4 bases and 3 bases, in that order; junction bases with no gene match: 5. The CDR3 region has the DNA TGTGCCAGCAGTGGGCGACAGGGGATCAATCAGCCCCAGCATTTT. Protein sequence: CASSGRQGINQPQHF.

This sequence joins TRBV7-9 and TRBJ2-2, with D unclear. Trimming pared 5 bases from V and 4 bases from J, leaving 14 bases between. Germline assignment: CDR1 SEHNR and CDR2 FQNEAQ (reference sequence). The CDR3 totals 15 residues. CDR3 amino acids: CASSHLSGLTGELFF. CDR3 coding DNA: TGTGCCAGCAGCCATCTATCAGGTCTCACCGGGGAGCTGTTTTTT.

Comments on this clone: Other DNA sequences from this sample encode an identical CDR3 as well. The chain employs TRBV27 and TRBJ1-1; D may be TRBD1 (5 bases). V lost 5 bases to trimming and J lost 5 bases, with 15 bases between them. This CDR3 is 14 amino acids long. CDR1 and CDR2 from the germline V gene are MNHEY and SMNVEV (reference sequence). The CDR3 loop reads CASSPGTWGTEAFF. DNA of the CDR3: TGTGCCAGCAGTCCCGGGACCTGGGGGACTGAAGCTTTCTTT.

The V gene is TRBV7-9, the J gene TRBJ1-2, with 7 bases that match TRBD1. Germline trimming cut 6 bases from V and 1 base from J; bases unmatched to any gene: 11. This CDR3 contains 16 residues. Looked up from germline, CDR1 is SEHNR and CDR2 is FQNEAQ (reference sequence). The CDR3: CASSSTGTAINYGYTF. The DNA for the CDR3 is TGTGCCAGCAGTTCCACCGGGACAGCAATTAACTATGGCTACACCTTC.

This chain joins TRBV27 and TRBJ2-3; 8 bases match TRBD2. The CDR3 runs to 14 residues. Trimming took 4 bases from V and 6 from J; bases not matched to a gene: 6. CDR1 and CDR2 from the germline V gene are MNHEY and SMNVEV (reference sequence). The chain's CDR3 is CASSSGLGLDTQYF. The CDR3 nucleotides read TGTGCCAGCAGTTCGGGACTAGGGCTGGATACGCAGTATTTT.

J is TRBJ2-7 and V is TRBV11-2, with 7 bases matching TRBD2. The CDR3 length is 18 residues. V shed 0 bases, J shed 1 base, and the junction held 12 bases outside the gene matches. Germline CDR1 is SGHAT and CDR2 is FQNNGV. CDR3 bases: TGTGCCAGCAGCTTAGACGGGGGGTGGTCAGGGAGTTCCTACGAGCAGTACTTC. Protein sequence: CASSLDGGWSGSSYEQYF.

The rearrangement links TRBV28 to TRBJ2-4; D gene unclear. V was pared by 5 bases and J by 0 bases, with 8 bases between. This CDR3 has 14 residues. CDR1 is MDHEN, CDR2 SYDVKM, per germline. The CDR3 reads CASSILGAKNIQYF. The CDR3 nucleotides are TGTGCCAGCAGTATACTGGGAGCCAAAAACATTCAGTACTTC.

J is TRBJ1-1 and V is TRBV10-3; unclear D gene. CDR3 length equals 15 residues. Trimming removed 4 bases from V and 6 bases from J, with 18 bases in between. Germline-derived CDR1 and CDR2 are ENHRY and SYGVKD. The CDR3 sequence is CAISGRIGEAAEAFF. CDR3 coding DNA: TGTGCCATCAGTGGACGGATAGGTGAGGCCGCTGAAGCTTTCTTT.

Notes on this clone: A junction end diverges from the germline sequence, so it may reflect a read error. The same CDR3 also results from other DNA sequences found in this sample. The chain uses TRBV6-1 and TRBJ2-7, with a possible D match to TRBD1 (6 bases). The germline gives CDR1 MNHNS, CDR2 SASEGT. This CDR3 spans 16 amino acids. CDR3 in amino acids: CASSEADTGIGYEQYF. The CDR3 DNA follows: TGTGCCAGCAGTGAAGCCGATACAGGGATCGGCTACGAGCAATACTTC.

The chain uses TRBV27 and TRBJ1-1; 7 nucleotides agree with TRBD1. Unmatched junction bases numbered 7, after V lost 4 bases and J lost 5 bases. Germline lookup yields CDR1 MNHEY and CDR2 SMNVEV (reference sequence). The CDR3 contains 14 residues. For the CDR3, the DNA is TGTGCCAGCAGTTCCTTACAGGGGAGGACTGAAGCTTTCTTT. Protein: CASSSLQGRTEAFF.

The rearrangement joins TRBV11-2 to TRBJ2-7, with D tentatively TRBD2 (6 bases). Germline V gives CDR1 SGHAT, CDR2 FQNNGV. The CDR3 spans 14 residues. Trimming removed 5 bases at V and 1 base at J, with 12 bases between. CDR3 protein: CASSPSGTSYEQYF. CDR3 DNA sequence: TGTGCCAGCAGCCCCTCCGGGACTTCCTACGAGCAGTACTTC.